This is a list of T cell receptor beta chains from one sample in a study of tumor-infiltrating lymphocytes in primary liver carcinoma. TCRdb re-called the multiplex PCR reads with MiXCR, one entry per CDR3 protein. The sample lists 48,000 or so distinct CDR3 sequences; about three quarters were seen once. Sequencing was carried out using liver tumor tissue from sampling region 3. The receptors shown here come from a man aged 35-49 years with primary liver carcinoma and hepatitis B virus infection. The CDR3 runs from the conserved cysteine through the conserved F or W. Fields, in order: CDR3 protein, CDR3 DNA, J gene, clone size, V gene, D gene. A D gene is named only where the DNA matches it firmly. Rows give clone size only sometimes, using once, few, many, or a class for an expanded clone.

CDR3: CASSLMPRQGYTEAFF
DNA: TGTGCCAGCAGCTTGATGCCCAGACAGGGGTACACTGAAGCTTTCTTT
J: TRBJ1-1
size: .
V: TRBV5-4
D: TRBD1

CDR3: CASSQGVQLDTQNF
DNA: TGCGCCAGCAGCCAAGGAGTACAATTGGATACGCAGAATTTT
J: TRBJ2-3
size: .
V: TRBV4-1
D: .

CDR3: CASSEYGGSTDKRYF
DNA: TGTGCCAGCAGTGAATATGGGGGAAGCACAGATAAGCGGTATTTT
J: TRBJ2-3
size: .
V: TRBV6-1
D: .

CDR3: CASYSFGGQSMNEQFF
DNA: TGTGCCAGCTACTCTTTCGGGGGACAGTCTATGAATGAGCAGTTCTTC
J: TRBJ2-1
size: few
V: TRBV6-5
D: .

CDR3: CASNQDLPGDGDTQYF
DNA: TGTGCCAGCAACCAAGATCTACCGGGAGACGGGGATACGCAATATTTT
J: TRBJ2-3
size: .
V: TRBV14
D: .

CDR3: CSGEPASYNEEFF
DNA: TGCAGCGGTGAGCCCGCCTCCTACAATGAGGAGTTCTTC
J: TRBJ2-1
size: .
V: TRBV29-1
D: .

CDR3: CACRRLAGGREQYF
DNA: TGTGCCTGCAGGAGACTAGCAGGAGGCCGCGAGCAGTACTTC
J: TRBJ2-7
size: .
V: TRBV12-3/TRBV12-4
D: TRBD2

CDR3: CASSILAGGPGAWEPFF
DNA: TGTGCCAGCAGCATACTAGCGGGAGGGCCTGGCGCCTGGGAGCCGTTTTTT
J: TRBJ2-2
size: .
V: TRBV11-2
D: TRBD2

CDR3: CASSRGTVETQYF
DNA: TGTGCCAGCAGCAGAGGGACCGTAGAGACCCAGTACTTC
J: TRBJ2-5
size: large
V: TRBV11-3
D: .

CDR3: CVSSPTGSLRDFQYF
DNA: TGTGTCAGCAGTCCGACCGGGTCACTAAGGGACTTCCAGTATTTC
J: TRBJ2-5
size: .
V: TRBV12-3/TRBV12-4
D: .

CDR3: CAGKVGIGVEQFF
DNA: TGTGCCGGGAAGGTGGGCATCGGCGTTGAGCAGTTCTTC
J: TRBJ2-1
size: .
V: TRBV6-6
D: .

CDR3: CASSLDGYADMQYF
DNA: TGTGCCAGCAGCCTCGACGGCTACGCGGATATGCAATATTTT
J: TRBJ2-3
size: .
V: TRBV11-2
D: .